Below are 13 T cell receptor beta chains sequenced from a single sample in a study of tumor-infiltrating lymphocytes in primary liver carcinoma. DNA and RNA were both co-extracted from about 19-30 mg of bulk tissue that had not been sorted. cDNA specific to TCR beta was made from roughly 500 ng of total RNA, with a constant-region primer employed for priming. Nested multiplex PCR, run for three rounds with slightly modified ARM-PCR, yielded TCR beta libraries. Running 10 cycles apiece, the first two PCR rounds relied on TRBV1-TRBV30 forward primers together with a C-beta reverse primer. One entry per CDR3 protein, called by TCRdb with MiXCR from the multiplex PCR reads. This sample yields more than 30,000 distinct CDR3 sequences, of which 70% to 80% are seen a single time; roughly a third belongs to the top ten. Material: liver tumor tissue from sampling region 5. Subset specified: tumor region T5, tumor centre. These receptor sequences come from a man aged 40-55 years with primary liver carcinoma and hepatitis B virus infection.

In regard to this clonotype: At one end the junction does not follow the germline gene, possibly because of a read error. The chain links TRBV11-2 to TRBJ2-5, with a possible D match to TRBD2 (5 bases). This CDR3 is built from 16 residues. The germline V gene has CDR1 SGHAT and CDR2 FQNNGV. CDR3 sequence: CASGKTPGGRKETRYF. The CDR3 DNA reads TGTGCCAGCGGCAAAACTCCTGGCGGGCGGAAAGAGACCCGGTACTTC. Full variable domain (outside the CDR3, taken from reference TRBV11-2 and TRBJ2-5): EAGVAQSPRYKIIEKRQSVAFWCNPISGHATLYWYQQILGQGPKLLIQFQNNGVVDDSQLPKDRFSAERLKGVDSTLKIQPAKLEDSAVYLCASGKTPGGRKETRYFGPGTRLLVL.

CDR3 residues: CASLELLAGMNEQFF. The CDR3 region has the DNA TGTGCCAGCTTAGAGCTCCTAGCGGGAATGAATGAGCAGTTCTTC. The chain is built from TRBV11-2 and TRBJ2-1; 9 positions agree with TRBD2. Germline CDR1 and CDR2: SGHAT and FQNNGV. V was clipped by 8 bases and J by 7 bases; unmatched bases: 12. The CDR3 has 15 amino acids.

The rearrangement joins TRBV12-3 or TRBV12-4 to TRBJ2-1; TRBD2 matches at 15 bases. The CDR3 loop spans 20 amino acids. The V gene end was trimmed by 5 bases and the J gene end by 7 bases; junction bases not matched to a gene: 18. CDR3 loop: CASSQALGLAGGPDANEQFF. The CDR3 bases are TGTGCCAGCAGTCAAGCGCTCGGACTAGCGGGAGGGCCGGATGCAAATGAGCAGTTCTTC.

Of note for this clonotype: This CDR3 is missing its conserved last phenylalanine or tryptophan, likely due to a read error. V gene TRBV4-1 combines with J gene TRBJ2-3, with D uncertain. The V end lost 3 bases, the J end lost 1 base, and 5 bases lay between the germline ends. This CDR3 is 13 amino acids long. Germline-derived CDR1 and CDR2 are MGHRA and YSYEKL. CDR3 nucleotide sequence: TGCGCCAGCAGCCACCTTCGCACAGATACGCAGTATTCT. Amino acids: CASSHLRTDTQYS.

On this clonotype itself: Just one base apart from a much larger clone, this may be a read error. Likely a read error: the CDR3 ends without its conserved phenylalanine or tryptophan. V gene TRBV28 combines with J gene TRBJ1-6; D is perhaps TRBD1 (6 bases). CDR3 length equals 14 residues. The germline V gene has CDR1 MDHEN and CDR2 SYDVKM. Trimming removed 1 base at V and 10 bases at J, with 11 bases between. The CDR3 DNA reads TGTGCCAGCAGTTTATCCGGGGGCCGGTCACCCCTCCACATT. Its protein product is CASSLSGGRSPLHI.

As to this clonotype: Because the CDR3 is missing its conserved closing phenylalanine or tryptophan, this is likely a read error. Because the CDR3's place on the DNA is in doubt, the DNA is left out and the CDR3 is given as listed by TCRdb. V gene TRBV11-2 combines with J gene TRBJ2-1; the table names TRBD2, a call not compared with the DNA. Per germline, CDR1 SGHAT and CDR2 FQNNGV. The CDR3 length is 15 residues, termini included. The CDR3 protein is CASSLSQGPYDEQLL.

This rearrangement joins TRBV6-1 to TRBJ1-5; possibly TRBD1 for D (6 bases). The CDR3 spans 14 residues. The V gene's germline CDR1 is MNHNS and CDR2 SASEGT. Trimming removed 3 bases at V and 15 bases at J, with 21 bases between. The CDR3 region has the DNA TGTGCCAGCAGTGAGGGACATAGCAATCAGCCCAGGCATTTT. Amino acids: CASSEGHSNQPRHF.

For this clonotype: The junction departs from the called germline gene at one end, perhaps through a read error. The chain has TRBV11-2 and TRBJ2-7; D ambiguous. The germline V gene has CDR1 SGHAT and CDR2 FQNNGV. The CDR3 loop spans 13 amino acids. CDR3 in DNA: TGTGCCAGCAGTTTAGTAACCACCTACGAACAGTACTTC. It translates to CASSLVTTYEQYF. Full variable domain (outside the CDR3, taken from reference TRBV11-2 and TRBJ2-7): EAGVAQSPRYKIIEKRQSVAFWCNPISGHATLYWYQQILGQGPKLLIQFQNNGVVDDSQLPKDRFSAERLKGVDSTLKIQPAKLEDSAVYLCASSLVTTYEQYFGPGTRLTVT.

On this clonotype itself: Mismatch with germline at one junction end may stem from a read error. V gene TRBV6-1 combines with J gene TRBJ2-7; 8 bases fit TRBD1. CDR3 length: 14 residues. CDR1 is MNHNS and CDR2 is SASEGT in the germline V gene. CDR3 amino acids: CASSQGAPPYEQYF. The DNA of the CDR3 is TGTGCCAGCAGCCAGGGGGCTCCCCCATACGAGCAATACTTC.

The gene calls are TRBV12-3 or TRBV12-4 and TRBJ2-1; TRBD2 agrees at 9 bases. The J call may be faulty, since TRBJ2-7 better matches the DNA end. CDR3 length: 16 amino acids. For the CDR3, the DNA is TGTGCCAGCAGTCCAGCCGGGACTAGCAGGATCGAGGAGCAGTACTTC. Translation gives CASSPAGTSRIEEQYF.

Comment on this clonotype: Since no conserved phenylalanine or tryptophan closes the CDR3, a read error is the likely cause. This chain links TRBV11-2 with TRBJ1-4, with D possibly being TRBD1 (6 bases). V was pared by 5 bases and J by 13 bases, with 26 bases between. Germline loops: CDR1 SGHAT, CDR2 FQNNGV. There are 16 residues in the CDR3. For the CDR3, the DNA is TGTGCCAGCAGCAAGACTCCAGGAGGGACAAATGAAGGACTGTTTTCT. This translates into CASSKTPGGTNEGLFS.

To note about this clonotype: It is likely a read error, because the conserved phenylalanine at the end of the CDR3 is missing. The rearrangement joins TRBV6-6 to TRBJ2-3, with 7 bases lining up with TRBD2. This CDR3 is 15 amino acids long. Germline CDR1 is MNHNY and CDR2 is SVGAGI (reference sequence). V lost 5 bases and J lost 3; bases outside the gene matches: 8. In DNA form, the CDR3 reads TGTGCCAGCAGTCCCTATGCTAGCGGAACAGATACGCAGTATTTG. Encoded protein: CASSPYASGTDTQYL.

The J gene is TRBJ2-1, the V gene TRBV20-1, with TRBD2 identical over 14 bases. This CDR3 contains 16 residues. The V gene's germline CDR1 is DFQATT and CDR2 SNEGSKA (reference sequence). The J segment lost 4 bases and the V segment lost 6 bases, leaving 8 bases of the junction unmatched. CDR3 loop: CSAGTSGSLGYNEQFF. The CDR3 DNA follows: TGCAGTGCGGGGACTAGCGGGAGCCTTGGGTACAATGAGCAGTTCTTC.